This passage covers 2 T cell receptor beta chains from one sample sequenced in a study of T cells expressing NK-cell markers. One entry per CDR3 protein, without DNA, is what TCRdb gives after re-calling the 5' RACE reads. The sample totals 400,000 or so distinct CDR3 sequences. The sequencing input was blood T cells: a sorted CD56 or NKG2C T cell subset, CD4+ or CD8+ T cells, or bulk PBMC T cells (not recorded which). The receptors shown here come from a woman between 45 and 65 years old in good health.

The CDR3: CAISVPGDYGYTF. This chain joins TRBV10-3 and TRBJ1-2; TCRdb proposes TRBD1, but this gene call is untestable without DNA. The CDR3 contains 13 residues. Germline CDR1 reads ENHRY; CDR2 reads SYGVKD.

The gene calls are TRBV9 and TRBJ1-6. The length of the CDR3 is 14 residues. Germline-derived CDR1 and CDR2 are SGDLS and YYNGEE. CDR3 loop: CASSVVGNNSPLHF. Supplemented by reference TRBV9 and TRBJ1-6, the full variable domain reads DSGVTQTPKHLITATGQRVTLRCSPRSGDLSVYWYQQSLDQGLQFLIQYYNGEERAKGNILERFSAQQFPDLHSELNLSSLELGDSALYFCASSVVGNNSPLHFGNGTRLTVT.